This T cell receptor beta chain was recovered during a study of Graves' ophthalmopathy and Graves' hyperthyroidism. Background on the study: Specimen type is peripheral blood, obtained at initial diagnosis before any treatment.

Diagnosis relied on clinical symptoms, serum thyroxine, TRAb, thyroid ultrasound and orbital computed tomography. It was from about 9.1 ml of fresh peripheral blood that the PBMCs came. Trimming cost V 6 bases and J 6 bases; bases outside gene matches: 7. Germline lookup yields CDR1 MDHEN and CDR2 SYDVKM. CDR3 length: 13 amino acids. General study results and limits: A roughly 84% specificity and just under 90% sensitivity were achieved by a 13-signature model that separated ophthalmopathy from stable hyperthyroidism.

As the template, RNA transcripts were used to amplify TCR beta CDR3 regions. Investigators did first-round RT-PCR with HTBI primers, then second-round multiplex PCR. Each CDR3 protein is one row after TCRdb ran MiXCR on the multiplex PCR reads. The profile shows roughly 400,000 distinct CDR3 sequences, around 17% of them singletons. A note on this clonotype: Its cognate antigen is unknown.

The sequence was collected from a woman under 30 with Graves' ophthalmopathy. Input material: peripheral blood. The chain joins TRBV28 to TRBJ2-7; 8 positions match TRBD2. The CDR3 sequence: CASSSMLAGEQYF. CDR3 in DNA: TGTGCCAGCAGCTCGATGCTAGCGGGCGAGCAGTACTTC.